This T cell receptor beta chain was recovered during a study of T cell responses to AZD1222 COVID-19 vaccine. Overall study results and limits: Most donors were white British and more were female, and clonal diversity was possibly underestimated.

With respect to this clone: Its antigen remains unidentified.

Trimming cost V 3 bases and J 0 bases, with 10 bases left between them. The CDR3 consists of 15 residues. Germline lookup yields CDR1 SGHTS and CDR2 YDEGEE. The method was immunoSEQ multiplex PCR; TCRdb's version includes in-frame clones alone and lacks a portion of them. This table has tens of thousands of clones, 93% appearing once. Source: peripheral blood, taken on day 0 of AZD1222 vaccination. The clonotype originates from an adult in good health. The chain combines TRBV5-8 with TRBJ2-1; no reliable D call. The CDR3 nucleotides read TGTGCCAGCAGCTACCAGGTTAGCTCCTACAATGAGCAGTTCTTC. Encoded protein: CASSYQVSSYNEQFF.